The 13 T cell receptor beta chains presented below share a single source sample, sequenced in a study of control samples from healthy donors and cancer patients. The method was immunoSEQ multiplex PCR; TCRdb's version includes in-frame clones alone and lacks a portion of them. This table holds roughly 86,000 clones, 75% to 95% found once. The sequencing input was blood. Every receptor here comes from a man aged 25-40 years in good health.

V gene TRBV6-5 combines with J gene TRBJ1-2; the D gene is possibly TRBD1 (6 bases). The germline gives CDR1 MNHEY, CDR2 SVGAGI. V was trimmed by 7 bases and J by 0 bases, leaving 12 bases between them. The CDR3 spans 14 residues. Written as DNA, the CDR3 is TGTGCCAGCACGAAGGGACAAACTAACTATGGCTACACCTTC. Translation gives CASTKGQTNYGYTF.

This chain links TRBV10-1 with TRBJ2-1; D possibly corresponds to TRBD1 (7 bases). V lost 8 bases to trimming and J lost 5 bases, with 22 bases between them. Germline CDR1 reads WNHNN; CDR2 reads SYGVQD (reference sequence). This CDR3 region has 16 residues. The DNA of the CDR3 is TGCGCCAGCTTTGAAATCCAGGGGGGTTACGACAATGAGCAGTTCTTC. Protein: CASFEIQGGYDNEQFF.

This chain connects TRBV12-3 or TRBV12-4 to TRBJ1-4, with D uncertain. Trimming stripped 0 bases from V and 8 bases from J, with 4 bases between. CDR3 length: 12 residues. CDR3 in amino acids: CASSLAREKLFF. The CDR3 bases are TGTGCCAGCAGTTTAGCCAGGGAAAAACTGTTTTTT.

V and J are TRBV11-2 and TRBJ2-7; D gene ambiguous. The CDR3 covers 11 residues. Germline V CDR1 and CDR2: SGHAT, FQNNGV. V shed 5 bases and J shed 7 bases, with 9 bases lying between them. This chain's CDR3 is CASSAFGEQYF. The CDR3 DNA follows: TGTGCCAGCAGCGCGTTCGGGGAGCAGTACTTC.

The chain recombines TRBV28 with TRBJ2-7; D possibly corresponds to TRBD1 (6 bases). Trimming stripped 3 bases from V and 2 bases from J, with 14 bases between. Germline V gene sequence: CDR1 MDHEN, CDR2 SYDVKM. CDR3 length: 15 residues. Here the CDR3 DNA reads TGTGCCAGCAGTTTCCTTTCCAGGGGAACCTACGAGCAGTACTTC. It specifies CASSFLSRGTYEQYF.

The chain uses TRBV9 and TRBJ2-3; 10 nucleotides match TRBD1. CDR3 length: 16 residues. J lost 4 bases, V lost 4 bases, and 9 bases had no gene match. The germline V gene has CDR1 SGDLS and CDR2 YYNGEE. CDR3 protein: CASSLLTGGEADTQYF. The CDR3 DNA reads as TGTGCCAGCAGCTTATTGACAGGGGGCGAGGCAGATACGCAGTATTTT.

The chain carries TRBV7-9 and TRBJ1-2; D ambiguous. Germline CDR1 and CDR2: SEHNR and FQNEAQ (reference sequence). CDR3 length: 14 amino acids. Deletions cut 2 bases from V and 2 bases from J, with 9 bases between. The CDR3 here is CASSLREGNYGYTF. The CDR3 DNA reads as TGTGCCAGCAGCTTACGGGAGGGAAACTATGGCTACACCTTC.

This clone was detected only a few times. The chain carries TRBV9 and TRBJ1-6, with D unresolved. The CDR3 is 14 residues long. The germline V gene has CDR1 SGDLS and CDR2 YYNGEE. Between the trimmed V and J ends, which lost 3 bases and 3 bases, there was a span of 7 bases. The CDR3 loop reads CASSAGNYNSPLHF. The CDR3 bases are TGTGCCAGCAGCGCGGGGAACTATAATTCACCCCTCCACTTT.

The chain uses TRBV12-1 and TRBJ2-1. TRBV12-1 is deemed a pseudogene. The CDR3 is 18 amino acids. The CDR3 is CASSLIGARGSSYNEQFF. The CDR3 DNA reads TGTGCCAGCAGCTTAATAGGGGCCCGAGGGAGCTCCTACAATGAGCAGTTCTTC.

The rearrangement joins TRBV30 to TRBJ1-2; no clear D gene. The V gene's germline CDR1 is GTSNPN and CDR2 SVGIG (reference sequence). The CDR3 has 13 residues. Between the trimmed V and J ends, which lost 0 bases and 4 bases, there was a span of 9 bases. CDR3 nucleotide sequence: TGTGCCTGGAGTGTACTGGGTTTCTATGGCTACACCTTC. Protein product: CAWSVLGFYGYTF.

V is TRBV6-1 and J is TRBJ1-5; no clear D. The CDR3 runs 13 residues. V lost 0 bases and J lost 4, with 4 bases in between. Per the germline V gene, CDR1 is MNHNS and CDR2 is SASEGT. CDR3 loop: CASSEAANQPQHF. CDR3 DNA: TGTGCCAGCAGTGAAGCGGCGAATCAGCCCCAGCATTTT.

The rearrangement links TRBV4-1 to TRBJ2-1; D might be TRBD2 (5 bases). Trimming removed 2 bases at V and 2 bases at J, with 13 bases between. The CDR3 covers 16 residues. Germline loops: CDR1 MGHRA, CDR2 YSYEKL. Written as DNA, the CDR3 is TGCGCCAGCAGCCAAAACCCCCTAGCCACCTACAATGAGCAGTTCTTC. This encodes CASSQNPLATYNEQFF.

The chain uses TRBV6-1 and TRBJ1-5; D possibly corresponds to TRBD1 (5 bases). The CDR3 contains 14 residues. V was clipped by 1 base and J by 5 bases, with 9 bases between them. CDR1 MNHNS and CDR2 SASEGT come from the germline V gene. The CDR3 bases are TGTGCCAGCAGTGAAGGGGCGGGGGATCAGCCCCAGCATTTT. Translation gives CASSEGAGDQPQHF.